What follows are 17 T cell receptor beta chains derived from one specimen sequenced in a study of OX40 agonist ivuxolimab in advanced cancers. Here immunoSEQ multiplex PCR was the method, and the copy in TCRdb shows in-frame clones only, minus some. Of fewer than 100,000 clones in the sample, 87% were seen once. Source: CD4+ or CD8+ T cells sorted from blood, taken in a trial of the OX40 agonist ivuxolimab. These receptors were taken from an adult with an advanced solid tumor such as melanoma, head and neck, liver or kidney cancer.

The chain has TRBV19 and TRBJ2-2; possibly TRBD1 for D (5 bases). Germline CDR1 LNHDA, CDR2 SQIVND (reference sequence). This CDR3 has 15 amino acids. V lost 3 bases to trimming and J lost 2 bases, with 10 bases between them. The CDR3 here is CASSMGQANTGELFF. CDR3 nucleotides: TGTGCCAGTAGTATGGGGCAGGCAAACACCGGGGAGCTGTTTTTT. Full variable domain (outside the CDR3, taken from reference TRBV19 and TRBJ2-2): DGGITQSPKYLFRKEGQNVTLSCEQNLNHDAMYWYRQDPGQGLRLIYYSQIVNDFQKGDIAEGYSVSREKKESFPLTVTSAQKNPTAFYLCASSMGQANTGELFFGEGSRLTVL.

This clone was counted only a few times. Here the CDR3 reads CASPGRSGVNTEAFF. CDR3 nucleotide sequence: TGTGCCAGCCCTGGACGCTCGGGAGTGAACACTGAAGCTTTCTTT. V usage is TRBV6-1 and J usage is TRBJ1-1; D not resolved. Germline CDR1 reads MNHNS; CDR2 reads SASEGT. There are 15 residues in the CDR3. V lost 8 bases and J lost 0, with 16 bases in between.

The gene calls are TRBV28 and TRBJ1-1; 11 nucleotides line up with TRBD1. With V trimmed by 2 bases and J by 10 bases, 0 bases remained unmatched. CDR3 length equals 12 residues. CDR1 and CDR2 from the germline V gene are MDHEN and SYDVKM. The chain's CDR3 is CASSLGTGGAFF. The CDR3 nucleotides read TGTGCCAGCAGTTTAGGGACAGGGGGAGCTTTCTTT.

The chain employs TRBV7-3 and TRBJ1-1; D is ambiguous. Trimming took off 5 bases at V and 5 bases at J, with 12 bases between the two ends. Germline V lookup: CDR1 SGHTA, CDR2 FQGTGA. The CDR3 is 13 residues long. CDR3 region: CASSPGMGTEAFF. CDR3 nucleotides: TGTGCCAGCAGCCCGGGGATGGGGACTGAAGCTTTCTTT.

The CDR3 sequence is CASSPGDEQYF. CDR3 in DNA: TGTGCCAGCAGTCCCGGAGACGAGCAGTACTTC. This rearrangement joins TRBV6-6 to TRBJ2-7, with D unclear. Germline V gene sequence: CDR1 MNHNY, CDR2 SVGAGI (reference sequence). The CDR3 spans 11 residues. Trimming pared 5 bases from V and 5 bases from J, leaving 7 bases between.

The chain employs TRBV27 and TRBJ2-6, with D uncertain. The V gene's germline CDR1 is MNHEY and CDR2 SMNVEV (reference sequence). Trimming left V 4 bases short and J 8 bases short, with 6 bases between. The CDR3 extends over 12 amino acids. The CDR3 loop reads CASSSPSNVLTF. The CDR3 nucleotides are TGTGCCAGCAGTTCCCCTTCCAACGTCCTGACTTTC.

The CDR3 bases are TGTGCCAGCAGCCCCCGACTCAACAGGCATGGCTACACCTTC. It encodes CASSPRLNRHGYTF. This sequence joins TRBV11-1 and TRBJ1-2, with TRBD1 as a possible D gene (5 bases). The CDR3 loop spans 14 amino acids. V lost 5 bases and J lost 6, with 16 bases in between. CDR1 and CDR2 (germline): SGHAT, FQDESV (reference sequence).

J is TRBJ2-2 and V is TRBV11-3; 10 nucleotides align to TRBD1. V was clipped by 4 bases and J by 6 bases; unmatched bases: 8. Germline values: CDR1 SGHNT, CDR2 YENEEA. The length of the CDR3 is 16 residues. The CDR3 loop reads CASSSPGQGLPGELFF. As DNA, the CDR3 is TGTGCCAGCAGCTCCCCGGGACAGGGGCTACCCGGGGAGCTGTTTTTT.

DNA for the CDR3: TGTGCCAGCAGCCAAGGCCTGGGGGGCACAGATACGCAGTATTTT. This translates into CASSQGLGGTDTQYF. This chain uses TRBV14 with TRBJ2-3; D tentatively reads TRBD1 or TRBD2 (5 bases each). The ends were cut back, 1 base at V and 1 base at J, with 9 bases in the middle. This CDR3 comprises 15 residues. Germline CDR1 reads SGHDN; CDR2 reads FVKESK.

The genes are TRBV7-2 and TRBJ1-5; D unclear. There are 13 residues in the CDR3. V lost 5 bases and J 6 bases, leaving 11 bases between the germline ends. Germline lookup yields CDR1 SGHTA and CDR2 FQGNSA. CDR3 protein: CASSPSPSQPQHF. As DNA, the CDR3 is TGTGCCAGCAGCCCGAGCCCGTCTCAGCCCCAGCATTTT.

J is TRBJ2-5 and V is TRBV6-5; 8 bases are shared with TRBD2. Germline V lookup: CDR1 MNHEY, CDR2 SVGAGI. With V trimmed by 5 bases and J by 4 bases, 9 bases remained unmatched. This CDR3 spans 15 amino acids. The CDR3 here is CASSGSGAGGETQYF. The CDR3 coding sequence is TGTGCCAGCAGTGGTAGCGGGGCCGGGGGAGAGACCCAGTACTTC.

V usage is TRBV18 and J usage is TRBJ1-6; a weak D match, TRBD1 (5 bases). The CDR3 is made up of 13 amino acids. Looked up from germline, CDR1 is KGHSH and CDR2 is LQKENI. Trimming removed 3 bases from V and 16 bases from J, with 16 bases in between. CDR3 region: CASSPSPGSVLHF. The CDR3 nucleotides are TGTGCCAGCTCACCCAGCCCAGGGTCCGTACTCCACTTT.

The chain is built from TRBV5-4 and TRBJ2-7; 10 bases fit TRBD1. There are 15 residues in the CDR3. V shed 0 bases and J 2 bases; nucleotides not matched to a gene: 2. Looked up from germline, CDR1 is SGHNT and CDR2 is YYREEE (reference sequence). DNA of the CDR3: TGTGCCAGCAGCTTGGGACAGGGGGCGGCCTACGAGCAGTACTTC. Translation gives CASSLGQGAAYEQYF.

This clone was recorded once. The genes are TRBV7-2 and TRBJ1-2; TRBD1 matches at 7 bases. CDR1 and CDR2 (germline): SGHTA, FQGNSA. This CDR3 has 15 residues. V shed 4 bases and J 8 bases; nucleotides not matched to a gene: 13. This CDR3 reads CASSSTRRTGQGYTF. The CDR3 DNA sequence: TGTGCCAGCAGCTCGACACGACGGACAGGTCAGGGCTACACCTTC.

This clone has more than one count but fewer than ten. The chain recombines TRBV6-5 with TRBJ2-7, with D unresolved. This CDR3 contains 13 residues. Trimming cost V 6 bases and J 3 bases, with 12 bases left between them. CDR1 and CDR2 from the germline V gene are MNHEY and SVGAGI. Here the CDR3 DNA reads TGTGCCAGCAGAGGCCTTTCCGACTACGAGCAGTACTTC. Amino acid sequence: CASRGLSDYEQYF.

The rearrangement joins TRBV11-2 to TRBJ1-2; TRBD1 matches 7 bases. This CDR3 comprises 14 residues. The V segment lost 4 bases and the J segment 2 bases; nucleotides outside the gene matches: 4. Germline-derived CDR1 and CDR2 are SGHAT and FQNNGV. CDR3 nucleotides: TGTGCCAGCAGCTCCTTGACAGGGAACTATGGCTACACCTTC. Its protein product is CASSSLTGNYGYTF.

The V and J genes are TRBV5-1 and TRBJ1-1; D is possibly TRBD1 (6 bases). V was cut by 6 bases and J by 1 base, with 13 bases left in between. The CDR3 is made up of 14 amino acids. The germline gives CDR1 SGHRS, CDR2 YFSETQ. This CDR3 is CASTVEQGNTEAFF. The CDR3 DNA sequence: TGCGCCAGCACCGTAGAACAGGGGAACACTGAAGCTTTCTTT.